This passage covers 10 T cell receptor beta chains from one sample sequenced in a study of blood T cell repertoires in COVID-19. The table came from immunoSEQ multiplex PCR; TCRdb's copy has only in-frame clones and leaves some out. The sample includes about 100,000 clones, about nine tenths of them seen just once. Source material: peripheral blood. The receptors were sampled from a man aged 45-65 years with acute or convalescent COVID-19.

The chain joins TRBV5-6 to TRBJ1-2, with 12 bases lining up with TRBD1. J was trimmed by 4 bases and V by 4 bases; bases with no gene match: 11. Germline assignment: CDR1 SGHDT and CDR2 YYEEEE. The CDR3 contains 17 residues. The DNA of the CDR3 is TGTGCCAGCAGCCCTAATACGGGACAGGGGGCTCGCTATGGCTACACCTTC. Residues: CASSPNTGQGARYGYTF.

As DNA, the CDR3 is TGTGCCAGCAGCTTGCTTGCTAGCGGGGGAGCAAATGAGCAGTTCTTC. It codes for CASSLLASGGANEQFF. This rearrangement joins TRBV5-5 to TRBJ2-1, with 10 positions matching TRBD2. CDR3 length equals 16 residues. CDR1 is SGHKS, CDR2 YYEKEE, per germline (reference sequence). V lost 1 base to trimming and J lost 7 bases; unmatched junction nucleotides: 8.

This chain uses TRBV7-7 with TRBJ2-3, with 11 bases aligning to TRBD2. Trimming removed 7 bases from V and 4 bases from J; junction bases left unmatched: 4. This CDR3 comprises 14 residues. Germline assignment: CDR1 SSHAT and CDR2 FNYEAQ (reference sequence). The CDR3 here is CASTPTSGADTQYF. The CDR3 DNA sequence: TGTGCCAGCACCCCGACTAGCGGGGCAGATACGCAGTATTTT.

This rearrangement joins TRBV12-5 to TRBJ2-5; TRBD1 is a possible D gene (5 bases). The V end lost 6 bases, the J end lost 4 bases, and 12 bases lay between the germline ends. Per the germline V gene, CDR1 is LGHNT and CDR2 is FRNRAP. The CDR3 sequence is 13 residues long. Here the CDR3 reads CASGRGGPETQYF. DNA for the CDR3: TGTGCTAGTGGAAGGGGTGGTCCAGAGACCCAGTACTTC.

The rearrangement uses TRBV15 and TRBJ1-1; D call uncertain. V shed 0 bases and J shed 7 bases, with 12 bases lying between them. The length of the CDR3 is 14 residues. CDR1 is LNHNV, CDR2 YYDKDF, per germline (reference sequence). CDR3 residues: CATSRDLAGIEAFF. CDR3 sequence (DNA): TGTGCCACCAGCAGAGACTTAGCCGGCATTGAAGCTTTCTTT.

The chain recombines TRBV5-1 with TRBJ2-1, with 7 bases matching TRBD2. The trim removed 3 bases at V and 7 bases at J, leaving 7 bases unmatched. The CDR3 consists of 14 residues. CDR1 and CDR2 from the germline V gene are SGHRS and YFSETQ. In nucleotides, the CDR3 is TGCGCCAGCAGCTCCGGGGGAGGGGAGAATGAGCAGTTCTTC. Residues: CASSSGGGENEQFF.

The chain is built from TRBV7-2 and TRBJ2-7; D may be TRBD1 (6 bases). The CDR3 is 13 residues long. Germline lookup yields CDR1 SGHTA and CDR2 FQGNSA. V was trimmed by 6 bases and J by 4 bases, leaving 13 bases between them. CDR3 sequence (DNA): TGTGCCAGCAGAATTGGGACAACTTACGAGCAGTACTTC. Translating it yields CASRIGTTYEQYF. Based on the CDR3 plus reference TRBV7-2 and TRBJ2-7, the full variable domain is GAGVSQSPSNKVTEKGKDVELRCDPISGHTALYWYRQSLGQGLEFLIYFQGNSAPDKSGLPSDRFSAERTGGSVSTLTIQRTQQEDSAVYLCASRIGTTYEQYFGPGTRLTVT.

The chain recombines TRBV5-1 with TRBJ2-7; possible D gene TRBD1, 5 bases. V was shortened by 0 bases and J by 4 bases, with 8 bases between the two germline ends. The CDR3 contains 13 residues. The germline gives CDR1 SGHRS, CDR2 YFSETQ. CDR3 sequence reads: CASSLARAYEQYF. The CDR3 coding sequence is TGCGCCAGCAGCTTGGCCAGGGCGTACGAGCAGTACTTC.

The rearrangement uses TRBV19 and TRBJ2-1, with 8 bases aligning to TRBD2. The CDR3 spans 16 residues. Germline CDR1 is LNHDA and CDR2 is SQIVND (reference sequence). With 5 bases clipped from V and 10 bases from J, the junction kept 16 bases outside the gene matches. CDR3 DNA sequence: TGTGCCAGTAGTTCCCCCCGCGGGGGGCCCGTTAAGGAGCAGTTCTTC. Protein product: CASSSPRGGPVKEQFF. The complete variable domain, with remaining parts taken from reference TRBV19 and TRBJ2-1, reads DGGITQSPKYLFRKEGQNVTLSCEQNLNHDAMYWYRQDPGQGLRLIYYSQIVNDFQKGDIAEGYSVSREKKESFPLTVTSAQKNPTAFYLCASSSPRGGPVKEQFFGPGTRLTVL.

This chain joins TRBV15 and TRBJ1-1; D is possibly TRBD1 (5 bases). Per the germline V gene, CDR1 is LNHNV and CDR2 is YYDKDF (reference sequence). V was trimmed by 0 bases and J by 2 bases, leaving 7 bases between them. This CDR3 region has 14 residues. The CDR3 DNA follows: TGTGCCACCAGCAGAGATGGGACTAACACTGAAGCTTTCTTT. It codes for CATSRDGTNTEAFF.